The T cell receptor beta chain under discussion was sequenced for a study of cytomegalovirus exposure and HLA in healthy donors. Study findings and constraints: Relative to the approximately 670-donor mean, N-insertions were reportedly fewer in an Asian-associated ancestry cluster in a later analysis.

Comments on this clone: The antigen remains undetermined.

CDR3 length: 15 residues. Germline V CDR1 and CDR2: MNHNS, SASEGT. The V gene lost 1 base and the J gene lost 3 bases, with 11 bases spanning the gap. Primers: 60 Vbeta forward and 13 Jbeta reverse. As originally analysed: Later, tens of millions of unique TCR beta chains were counted in an analysis, and approximately 9.9 million of them were shared. The data were produced by immunoSEQ multiplex PCR, yet TCRdb's version contains in-frame clones alone and is incomplete. V, J and clone size derive from that table, while D and trimming were established from the DNA sequence. This sample carries 100,000 to 150,000 clones, 80% of them seen once, and the ten largest clones take 1%.

The rearrangement uses TRBV6-1 and TRBJ2-3; tentative D call: TRBD1 (5 bases). The source of this sequence is a middle-aged man in good health and CMV-seronegative. Sequencing was done on a sample of PBMCs. The CDR3 is CASSEGGGRTDTQYF. The DNA for the CDR3 is TGTGCCAGCAGTGAAGGGGGCGGAAGAACAGATACGCAGTATTTT.